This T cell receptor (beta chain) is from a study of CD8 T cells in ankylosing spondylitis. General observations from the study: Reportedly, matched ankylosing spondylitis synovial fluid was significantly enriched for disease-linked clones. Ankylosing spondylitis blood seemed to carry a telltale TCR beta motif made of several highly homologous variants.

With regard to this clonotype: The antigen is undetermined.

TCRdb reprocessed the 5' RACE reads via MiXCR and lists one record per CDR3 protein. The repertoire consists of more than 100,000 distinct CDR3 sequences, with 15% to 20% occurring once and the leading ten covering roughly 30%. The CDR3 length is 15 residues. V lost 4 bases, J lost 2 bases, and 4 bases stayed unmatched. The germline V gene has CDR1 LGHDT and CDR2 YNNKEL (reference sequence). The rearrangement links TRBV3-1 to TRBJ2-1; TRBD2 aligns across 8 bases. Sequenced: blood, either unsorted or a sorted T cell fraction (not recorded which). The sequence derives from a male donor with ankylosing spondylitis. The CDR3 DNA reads TGTGCCAGCAGCCCTACTAGCGGTCCCTACAATGAGCAGTTCTTC. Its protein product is CASSPTSGPYNEQFF.